Below are 26 T cell receptor beta chains sequenced from a single sample in a study of siplizumab effects on memory and regulatory T cells. Here immunoSEQ multiplex PCR was the method, and the copy in TCRdb shows in-frame clones only, minus some. Seen here are thousands of clones, roughly three quarters observed once, and the top ten hold roughly two thirds. The sample consisted of effector memory CD8+ T cells sorted from blood. Described subset: unstimulated CD8+ effector memory T cells. The receptors were gathered from a human donor in good health.

The chain couples TRBV4-2 to TRBJ1-2; no firm D call. Trimming shortened V by 5 bases and J by 4 bases, and 17 bases separated the two germline ends. Germline CDR1 reads LGHNA; CDR2 reads YNFKEQ. The CDR3 contains 15 residues. This CDR3 is CASSLLGSPSYGYTF. In nucleotides, the CDR3 is TGTGCCAGCAGCTTGTTGGGTTCTCCCTCCTATGGCTACACCTTC.

This chain joins TRBV18 and TRBJ2-5; D is ambiguous. Germline V CDR1 and CDR2: KGHSH, LQKENI. This CDR3 is 13 amino acids long. V was shortened by 2 bases and J by 5 bases, with 9 bases between the two germline ends. The CDR3 DNA reads as TGTGCCAGCTCACCATTAGACGAGGAGACCCAGTACTTC. It is translated as CASSPLDEETQYF.

The J gene is TRBJ2-7, the V gene TRBV5-1; D ambiguous. The CDR3 loop spans 15 amino acids. V lost 4 bases and J 2 bases, leaving 16 bases between the germline ends. Germline assignment: CDR1 SGHRS and CDR2 YFSETQ. The CDR3 sequence: CASSPGGKIPYEQYF. The CDR3, as DNA: TGCGCCAGCAGCCCCGGTGGTAAGATACCCTACGAGCAGTACTTC.

This clone was observed once. V is TRBV19 and J is TRBJ2-2; tentative D call: TRBD1 (6 bases). This CDR3 region has 16 residues. V was shortened by 6 bases and J by 0 bases, with 14 bases between the two germline ends. CDR1 is LNHDA, CDR2 SQIVND, per germline (reference sequence). In DNA form, the CDR3 reads TGTGCCAGTAGCAGGGGACCCGACGCGAACACCGGGGAGCTGTTTTTT. It encodes CASSRGPDANTGELFF.

The genes are TRBV6-6 and TRBJ1-2; D perhaps matches TRBD1 (6 bases). The V gene's germline CDR1 is MNHNY and CDR2 SVGAGI (reference sequence). There are 12 residues in the CDR3. V was clipped by 10 bases and J by 4 bases, with 13 bases between them. The CDR3 DNA reads TGTGCCATCGGGGGGCCCTTCTATGGCTACACCTTC. Translation: CAIGGPFYGYTF.

V and J are TRBV2 and TRBJ2-5; the D is unclear. V shed 6 bases and J shed 2 bases, with 16 bases lying between them. Germline CDR1 reads SNHLY; CDR2 reads FYNNEI. The CDR3 is 15 amino acids. The CDR3 sequence is CASRYVPSIQETQYF. In nucleotides, the CDR3 is TGTGCCAGCAGATACGTCCCATCAATTCAAGAGACCCAGTACTTC. Filled out from reference TRBV2 and TRBJ2-5, the complete variable domain reads EPEVTQTPSHQVTQMGQEVILRCVPISNHLYFYWYRQILGQKVEFLVSFYNNEISEKSEIFDDQFSVERPDGSNFTLKIRSTKLEDSAMYFCASRYVPSIQETQYFGPGTRLLVL.

The chain has TRBV11-3 and TRBJ1-1; D gene uncertain. Germline CDR1 reads SGHNT; CDR2 reads YENEEA. The V end lost 1 base, the J end lost 2 bases, and 8 bases lay between the germline ends. The CDR3 loop spans 14 amino acids. Here the CDR3 reads CASSLVNINTEAFF. The CDR3 DNA is TGTGCCAGCAGCTTAGTCAACATTAACACTGAAGCTTTCTTT. The full variable domain, in which reference TRBV11-3 and TRBJ1-1 provide the parts outside the CDR3, is EAGVVQSPRYKIIEKKQPVAFWCNPISGHNTLYWYLQNLGQGPELLIRYENEEAVDDSQLPKDRFSAERLKGVDSTLKIQPAELGDSAVYLCASSLVNINTEAFFGQGTRLTVV.

V usage is TRBV7-3 and J usage is TRBJ2-1; D may be TRBD2 (7 bases). Trimming pared 5 bases from V and 7 bases from J, leaving 12 bases between. CDR1 SGHTA and CDR2 FQGTGA come from the germline V gene. This CDR3 is 13 amino acids long. The CDR3 spells CASSLEGGNEQFF. CDR3 nucleotides: TGTGCCAGCAGCCTAGAGGGGGGGAATGAGCAGTTCTTC.

The chain combines TRBV27 with TRBJ1-1; D unclear. The CDR3 runs 15 residues. CDR1 is MNHEY and CDR2 is SMNVEV in the germline V gene (reference sequence). V dropped 6 bases and J dropped 1 base, with 15 bases sitting between them. The CDR3 DNA reads as TGTGCCAGCAGCTCCCTTCTATCGACGAACACTGAAGCTTTCTTT. This codes for CASSSLLSTNTEAFF.

Remarks on this clone: The germline gene is not matched at one end of the junction; a read error may be the cause. J is TRBJ2-3 and V is TRBV10-3; D is possibly TRBD1 or TRBD2 (6 bases each). The CDR3 loop spans 15 amino acids. Germline CDR1 reads ENHRY; CDR2 reads SYGVKD. CDR3 sequence reads: CVIRGGQGEADTQYF. The CDR3 DNA follows: TGTGTCATCAGAGGGGGGCAGGGAGAGGCAGATACGCAGTATTTT.

The chain uses TRBV6-5 and TRBJ1-3; weak D call: TRBD1 (5 bases). V shed 4 bases and J shed 0 bases, with 10 bases lying between them. Germline CDR1 and CDR2: MNHEY and SVGAGI. CDR3 length: 15 amino acids. The CDR3 DNA reads TGTGCCAGCAGTTGGGACGGGGACTCTGGAAACACCATATATTTT. Residues: CASSWDGDSGNTIYF.

V usage is TRBV14 and J usage is TRBJ2-5; D remains unclear. This CDR3 comprises 14 residues. CDR1 and CDR2 from the germline V gene are SGHDN and FVKESK. Trimming stripped 3 bases from V and 4 bases from J, with 12 bases between. For the CDR3, the DNA is TGTGCCAGCAGCCACGAGGATGGTGGAGAGACCCAGTACTTC. Amino acids: CASSHEDGGETQYF.

The chain couples TRBV19 to TRBJ2-1; 7 nucleotides align to TRBD2. With V trimmed by 5 bases and J by 1 base, 5 bases remained unmatched. The CDR3 has 15 residues. CDR1 and CDR2 (germline): LNHDA, SQIVND (reference sequence). The CDR3, as DNA: TGTGCCAGTAGTGTGGCGGGAGAATCCTACAATGAGCAGTTCTTC. It encodes CASSVAGESYNEQFF.

The rearrangement links TRBV27 to TRBJ1-2, with D hard to call. The V gene lost 5 bases and the J gene lost 4 bases, with 14 bases spanning the gap. CDR3 length: 14 residues. Germline assignment: CDR1 MNHEY and CDR2 SMNVEV (reference sequence). For the CDR3, the DNA is TGTGCCAGCAGTACCGACCGACATAGCTATGGCTACACCTTC. It encodes CASSTDRHSYGYTF.

This sequence joins TRBV7-9 and TRBJ1-1; possible D gene TRBD1, 6 bases. V was trimmed by 3 bases and J by 1 base, leaving 15 bases between them. This CDR3 is built from 16 residues. The germline V gene has CDR1 SEHNR and CDR2 FQNEAQ (reference sequence). This chain's CDR3 is CASSLGQPLRNTEAFF. The CDR3 nucleotides are TGTGCCAGCAGCTTGGGACAACCATTACGGAACACTGAAGCTTTCTTT.

The rearrangement uses TRBV4-2 and TRBJ1-6; D is uncertain. The germline gives CDR1 LGHNA, CDR2 YNFKEQ. Trimming removed 0 bases at V and 4 bases at J, with 7 bases between. The CDR3 totals 15 residues. The CDR3: CASSQDRTYNSPLHF. CDR3 in DNA: TGTGCCAGCAGCCAAGACAGGACGTATAATTCACCCCTCCACTTT.

In its sample, this clone ranks as medium-sized. The chain is built from TRBV27 and TRBJ1-2; maybe TRBD1 (6 bases). Germline CDR1 is MNHEY and CDR2 is SMNVEV (reference sequence). This CDR3 is built from 15 residues. V was trimmed by 0 bases and J by 6 bases, leaving 14 bases between them. CDR3: CASSLSRGGLNGYTF. CDR3 in DNA: TGTGCCAGCAGTTTATCCCGAGGGGGGCTCAATGGCTACACCTTC.

This clone is labeled medium-sized. The chain uses TRBV28 and TRBJ2-7; 10 bases align to TRBD2. The length of the CDR3 is 18 residues. With 4 bases clipped from V and 0 bases from J, the junction kept 12 bases outside the gene matches. Germline CDR1 is MDHEN and CDR2 is SYDVKM. The CDR3 DNA reads TGTGCCAGCAGTTCCAACCCTGAGACTAGCGGGCTCTCCTACGAGCAGTACTTC. The encoded protein is CASSSNPETSGLSYEQYF.

The chain carries TRBV2 and TRBJ2-7, with 7 bases matching TRBD1. The CDR3 runs 13 residues. The junction had 5 bases not matched to a gene; V was cut back by 7 bases and J by 2 bases. The germline CDR1 and CDR2 sequences are SNHLY and FYNNEI. The chain's CDR3 is CASTGQAAYEQYF. Written as DNA, the CDR3 is TGTGCCAGCACCGGACAGGCCGCCTACGAGCAGTACTTC.

The chain joins TRBV6-4 to TRBJ2-3, with 9 bases matching TRBD2. This CDR3 is 16 amino acids long. J gave up 0 bases and V 0 bases, and 1 base lay outside the gene matches. CDR1 and CDR2 from the germline V gene are MRHNA and SNTAGT. CDR3 amino acids: CASSDSAGGSTDTQYF. In DNA form, the CDR3 reads TGTGCCAGCAGTGACTCGGCGGGGGGGAGCACAGATACGCAGTATTTT.

The V and J genes are TRBV6-4 and TRBJ2-3; 11 nucleotides line up with TRBD1. The CDR3 runs 16 residues. The junction had 8 bases not matched to a gene; V was cut back by 5 bases and J by 4 bases. Germline CDR1 and CDR2: MRHNA and SNTAGT. The CDR3 is CASSPHPGQGADTQYF. The DNA for the CDR3 is TGTGCCAGCAGTCCTCATCCGGGACAGGGGGCAGATACGCAGTATTTT.

V is TRBV19 and J is TRBJ2-7, with TRBD1 identical over 7 bases. V was clipped by 9 bases and J by 3 bases; unmatched bases: 8. The CDR3 length is 13 residues. Germline loops: CDR1 LNHDA, CDR2 SQIVND (reference sequence). This CDR3 reads CASIPGQIYEQYF. CDR3 bases: TGTGCCAGCATACCGGGACAGATCTACGAGCAGTACTTC. The whole variable domain, remainder taken from reference TRBV19 and TRBJ2-7, is DGGITQSPKYLFRKEGQNVTLSCEQNLNHDAMYWYRQDPGQGLRLIYYSQIVNDFQKGDIAEGYSVSREKKESFPLTVTSAQKNPTAFYLCASIPGQIYEQYFGPGTRLTVT.

The V call is TRBV9, the J call TRBJ2-3, with D hard to call. Germline CDR1 is SGDLS and CDR2 is YYNGEE. This CDR3 region has 15 residues. Deletions cut 1 base from V and 2 bases from J, with 11 bases between. The CDR3 sequence: CASSVRSTFTDTQYF. The DNA for the CDR3 is TGTGCCAGCAGCGTACGTTCGACCTTCACAGATACGCAGTATTTT.

The CDR3 nucleotides are TGTGCCACCGGGGAGAGCGGGGGGGCGTACAATGAGCAGTTCTTC. Its protein is CATGESGGAYNEQFF. The chain links TRBV15 to TRBJ2-1; TRBD2 aligns across 10 bases. CDR1 is LNHNV and CDR2 is YYDKDF in the germline V gene (reference sequence). J was trimmed by 4 bases and V by 8 bases; bases with no gene match: 8. The CDR3 has 15 residues.

J is TRBJ2-2 and V is TRBV7-9; maybe TRBD2 (6 bases). Germline V gives CDR1 SEHNR, CDR2 FQNEAQ (reference sequence). V lost 7 bases to trimming and J lost 4 bases, with 19 bases between them. The CDR3 sequence is 16 residues long. The CDR3 here is CASKSLSGPATGELFF. The CDR3 DNA reads TGTGCCAGCAAGTCCCTTAGCGGACCTGCCACCGGGGAGCTGTTTTTT.

The rearrangement links TRBV28 to TRBJ2-7, with TRBD2 identical over 7 bases. Germline V gene sequence: CDR1 MDHEN, CDR2 SYDVKM. The CDR3 is 13 amino acids. J was trimmed by 4 bases and V by 7 bases; bases with no gene match: 7. CDR3 region: CASKEAGIYEQYF. CDR3 bases: TGTGCCAGCAAGGAAGCGGGAATTTACGAGCAGTACTTC.